Each of the 22 T cell receptor beta chains below was sequenced from the same sample in a study of T cell responses to AZD1222 COVID-19 vaccine. TCRdb's copy holds only in-frame clones and misses some; the assay was immunoSEQ multiplex PCR. The table records 150,000 to 200,000 clones, roughly nine tenths of them present only once. Sequenced material: peripheral blood, taken on day 0 of AZD1222 vaccination. The receptor source for this set is an adult in good health.

In DNA form, the CDR3 reads TGTGCCAGCAGTCACACCGGGGCTAATGAAAAACTGTTTTTT. Translation: CASSHTGANEKLFF. The chain recombines TRBV28 with TRBJ1-4; no clear D. Germline V gene lookup returns CDR1 MDHEN and CDR2 SYDVKM. The CDR3 extends over 14 amino acids. The germline V and J ends were trimmed by 5 bases and 3 bases, with 10 bases remaining between them.

The chain joins TRBV6-2 or TRBV6-3 to TRBJ1-1; the match to TRBD1 covers 11 bases. Trimming took 4 bases from V and 7 from J; bases not matched to a gene: 14. Germline CDR1 is MNHEY and CDR2 is SVGEGT. The CDR3 spans 17 residues. The CDR3 reads CASSFLGQGAFKGEAFF. In DNA form, the CDR3 reads TGTGCCAGCAGTTTCCTAGGACAGGGGGCCTTCAAAGGTGAAGCTTTCTTT.

This clone has a single count. The rearrangement uses TRBV19 and TRBJ1-5, with 8 bases matching TRBD1. The CDR3 runs to 15 residues. Germline V lookup: CDR1 LNHDA, CDR2 SQIVND (reference sequence). Unmatched junction bases numbered 12, after V lost 6 bases and J lost 8 bases. CDR3 nucleotide sequence: TGTGCCAGTAGAACACAGGGGGGTTTGGGGAAGCCCCAGCATTTT. It encodes CASRTQGGLGKPQHF. Full variable domain (outside the CDR3, taken from reference TRBV19 and TRBJ1-5): DGGITQSPKYLFRKEGQNVTLSCEQNLNHDAMYWYRQDPGQGLRLIYYSQIVNDFQKGDIAEGYSVSREKKESFPLTVTSAQKNPTAFYLCASRTQGGLGKPQHFGDGTRLSIL.

The chain links TRBV7-9 to TRBJ1-2; no clear D. Trimming shortened V by 2 bases and J by 6 bases, and 10 bases separated the two germline ends. This CDR3 comprises 13 residues. Germline assignment: CDR1 SEHNR and CDR2 FQNEAQ (reference sequence). The CDR3 protein is CASSLYLTDGYTF. The CDR3, as DNA: TGTGCCAGCAGCTTATATCTGACGGATGGCTACACCTTC.

V usage is TRBV2 and J usage is TRBJ2-5; 10 bases line up with TRBD2. Germline V gene lookup returns CDR1 SNHLY and CDR2 FYNNEI. The CDR3 totals 15 residues. Trimming cost V 4 bases and J 2 bases; bases outside gene matches: 4. DNA of the CDR3: TGTGCCAGCAGTGGAGCGGGAGGGAAACAAGAGACCCAGTACTTC. Translating gives CASSGAGGKQETQYF.

V is TRBV6-2 or TRBV6-3 and J is TRBJ2-7, with D tentatively TRBD1 (5 bases). Germline CDR1 reads MNHEY; CDR2 reads SVGEGT. V gave up 2 bases and J gave up 9 bases, with 17 bases separating them. The CDR3 spans 14 residues. The CDR3 protein is CASSYRQGGAWQYF. The DNA for the CDR3 is TGTGCCAGCAGTTACCGGCAGGGTGGGGCGTGGCAGTACTTC.

This chain joins TRBV28 and TRBJ1-1; D is unresolved. Germline V gene lookup returns CDR1 MDHEN and CDR2 SYDVKM. Trimming left V 4 bases short and J 4 bases short, with 16 bases between. This CDR3 is built from 15 residues. The CDR3 here is CASSSIPGRGTEAFF. DNA of the CDR3: TGTGCCAGCAGTTCCATCCCGGGCCGAGGCACTGAAGCTTTCTTT.

The chain joins TRBV6-6 to TRBJ2-6; possibly TRBD1 or TRBD2 for D (5 bases each). With 0 bases removed from V and 4 bases from J, the gap between germline ends came to 10 bases. CDR1 and CDR2 (germline): MNHNY, SVGAGI (reference sequence). This CDR3 has 16 amino acids. CDR3 protein: CASSYSSGTGANVLTF. The CDR3, as DNA: TGTGCCAGCAGTTACTCTTCCGGGACCGGGGCCAACGTCCTGACTTTC.

The chain has TRBV5-8 and TRBJ1-4, with D uncertain. Trimming stripped 1 base from V and 7 bases from J, with 8 bases between. CDR3 length equals 13 residues. Looked up from germline, CDR1 is SGHTS and CDR2 is YDEGEE. CDR3 loop: CASSLRWGEKLFF. CDR3 nucleotides: TGTGCCAGCAGCTTGAGGTGGGGTGAAAAACTGTTTTTT.

This clone was detected only once. CDR3: CASTPTRTAPYGYTF. DNA for the CDR3: TGTGCCAGCACACCGACCAGGACAGCCCCCTATGGCTACACCTTC. This rearrangement joins TRBV11-2 to TRBJ1-2, with D maybe TRBD1 (6 bases). This CDR3 has 15 amino acids. The V end was cut by 7 bases, the J end by 4 bases, with 19 bases between. Germline-derived CDR1 and CDR2 are SGHAT and FQNNGV.

The V and J genes are TRBV4-2 and TRBJ2-7, with 14 bases aligning to TRBD2. CDR1 and CDR2 (germline): LGHNA, YNFKEQ. V lost 4 bases, J lost 6 bases, and 14 bases stayed unmatched. CDR3 length: 18 residues. The DNA of the CDR3 is TGTGCCAGCAGCCTTGTGACTCGACTAGCGGGAGGGATAGGCGAGCAGTACTTC. It encodes CASSLVTRLAGGIGEQYF.

The chain employs TRBV2 and TRBJ1-1, with a weak D call TRBD1 (6 bases). CDR1 and CDR2 (germline): SNHLY, FYNNEI. This CDR3 is 15 amino acids long. V lost 5 bases and J lost 4, with 17 bases in between. In DNA, the CDR3 is TGTGCCAGCAGTTCGAACAGGGTAGGGACCACTGAAGCTTTCTTT. Amino acid sequence: CASSSNRVGTTEAFF.

The chain couples TRBV6-5 to TRBJ1-1; D is uncertain. The germline V and J ends were trimmed by 0 bases and 7 bases, with 12 bases remaining between them. CDR3 length: 14 residues. CDR1 is MNHEY, CDR2 SVGAGI, per germline. CDR3 loop: CASSYSTPRSEAFF. The CDR3 coding sequence is TGTGCCAGCAGTTACTCGACGCCCAGGAGTGAAGCTTTCTTT.

Only one count was recorded for this clone. The J gene is TRBJ1-1, the V gene TRBV18, with 9 bases aligning to TRBD1. The CDR3 contains 18 residues. The J segment lost 1 base and the V segment lost 3 bases, leaving 12 bases of the junction unmatched. The germline gives CDR1 KGHSH, CDR2 LQKENI. This CDR3 is CASSPLSGQGSTNTEAFF. CDR3 bases: TGTGCCAGCTCACCTTTATCGGGACAGGGCTCCACGAACACTGAAGCTTTCTTT. Looking up the rest from reference TRBV18 and TRBJ1-1 gives the full variable domain: NAGVMQNPRHLVRRRGQEARLRCSPMKGHSHVYWYRQLPEEGLKFMVYLQKENIIDESGMPKERFSAEFPKEGPSILRIQQVVRGDSAAYFCASSPLSGQGSTNTEAFFGQGTRLTVV.

V and J are TRBV4-3 and TRBJ1-5, with 7 bases identical to TRBD1. The J segment lost 5 bases and the V segment lost 1 base, leaving 8 bases of the junction unmatched. Germline V gene data show CDR1 as LGHNA and CDR2 as YSLEER. CDR3 length equals 16 residues. The CDR3 DNA reads as TGCGCCAGCAGCCAAGCCCTCGACAGGGACCATCAGCCCCAGCATTTT. Translating gives CASSQALDRDHQPQHF.

This chain connects TRBV4-2 to TRBJ1-5; no clear D gene. The CDR3 is 14 residues long. The germline CDR1 and CDR2 sequences are LGHNA and YNFKEQ. V dropped 1 base and J dropped 2 bases, with 6 bases sitting between them. CDR3 region: CASSQGRGNQPQHF. The DNA for the CDR3 is TGTGCCAGCAGCCAAGGCCGGGGCAATCAGCCCCAGCATTTT.

The rearrangement joins TRBV11-2 to TRBJ2-4; 7 nucleotides align to TRBD1. CDR3 length: 14 residues. In germline, CDR1 is SGHAT, CDR2 FQNNGV. J gave up 2 bases and V 5 bases, and 3 bases lay outside the gene matches. The CDR3 loop is CASSPRGPKNIQYF. For the CDR3, the DNA is TGTGCCAGCAGCCCTAGGGGGCCCAAAAACATTCAGTACTTC.

J is TRBJ2-7 and V is TRBV27; 16 positions agree with TRBD2. Trimming at V came to 1 base and at J to 5 bases, leaving 5 bases not matched to a gene. The CDR3 runs 17 residues. CDR1 MNHEY and CDR2 SMNVEV come from the germline V gene (reference sequence). The CDR3 DNA reads as TGTGCCAGCAGTTTATTCGCCGGGACTAGCGGGAGGGACGAGCAGTACTTC. Protein product: CASSLFAGTSGRDEQYF.

The genes are TRBV28 and TRBJ1-2; D gene unclear. The CDR3 consists of 16 residues. With 1 base removed from V and 2 bases from J, the gap between germline ends came to 14 bases. CDR1 and CDR2 from the germline V gene are MDHEN and SYDVKM. CDR3 in DNA: TGTGCCAGCAGTTTATTAAAAGGGCCCCAAAACTATGGCTACACCTTC. It is translated as CASSLLKGPQNYGYTF.

The chain joins TRBV30 to TRBJ1-6; D possibly corresponds to TRBD1 (5 bases). Trimming removed 4 bases at V and 5 bases at J, with 9 bases between. The length of the CDR3 is 13 residues. CDR1 and CDR2 from the germline V gene are GTSNPN and SVGIG (reference sequence). The CDR3 nucleotides read TGTGCCTGGAATGGACATAATAATTCACCCCTCCACTTT. Protein product: CAWNGHNNSPLHF.

The gene calls are TRBV4-1 and TRBJ2-1; 12 bases are a match to TRBD2. CDR3 length: 21 residues. CDR1 is MGHRA and CDR2 is YSYEKL in the germline V gene. The junction had 19 bases not matched to a gene; V was cut back by 4 bases and J by 3 bases. CDR3 amino acids: CASSPDTRTSGARNFYNEQFF. For the CDR3, the DNA is TGCGCCAGCAGCCCTGATACTAGGACTAGCGGGGCGCGTAACTTCTACAATGAGCAGTTCTTC.

The chain couples TRBV19 to TRBJ2-1, with 8 bases that match TRBD1. The CDR3 is 13 residues long. The J segment lost 6 bases and the V segment lost 6 bases, leaving 4 bases of the junction unmatched. CDR1 and CDR2 from the germline V gene are LNHDA and SQIVND (reference sequence). CDR3 nucleotides: TGTGCCAGTAGCCCTACAGGGGGCAATGAGCAGTTCTTC. Its protein is CASSPTGGNEQFF.